This TCR beta chain was recovered during a study of blood T cell repertoires in COVID-19. Overall study context: Sample material is recorded as cDNA or gDNA derived from T cells, B-cell-depleted T cells, or PBMCs.

This CDR3 spans 15 amino acids. Trimming left V 0 bases short and J 3 bases short, with 8 bases between. The V gene's germline CDR1 is KGHSH and CDR2 LQKENI. In regard to this clone: Other DNA sequences from this sample encode an identical CDR3 as well.

The repertoire was sequenced with immunoSEQ multiplex PCR; TCRdb's copy has only in-frame clones and lacks some. The sample includes more than 150,000 clones, over 70% seen only once; the top ten take over 10%. The chain recombines TRBV18 with TRBJ1-4; TRBD1 is a possible D gene (5 bases). The clonotype originates from an older woman who had recovered from COVID-19. Sequenced input: PBMCs or T cells enriched from blood (not recorded which). CDR3 in DNA: TGTGCCAGCTCACCACCGGGGCTTGCTAATGAAAAACTGTTTTTT. Its translation: CASSPPGLANEKLFF.